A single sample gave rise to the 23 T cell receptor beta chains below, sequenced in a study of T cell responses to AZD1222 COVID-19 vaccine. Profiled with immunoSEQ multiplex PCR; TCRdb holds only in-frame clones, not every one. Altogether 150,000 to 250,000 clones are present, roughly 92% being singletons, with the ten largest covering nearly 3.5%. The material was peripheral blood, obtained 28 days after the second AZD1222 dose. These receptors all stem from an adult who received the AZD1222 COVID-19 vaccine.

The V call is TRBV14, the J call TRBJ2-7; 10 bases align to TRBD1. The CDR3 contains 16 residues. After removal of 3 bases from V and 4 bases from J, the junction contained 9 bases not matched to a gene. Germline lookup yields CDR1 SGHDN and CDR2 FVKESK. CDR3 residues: CASSQNPRTGGYEQYF. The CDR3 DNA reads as TGTGCCAGCAGCCAGAATCCCCGGACAGGGGGATACGAGCAGTACTTC.

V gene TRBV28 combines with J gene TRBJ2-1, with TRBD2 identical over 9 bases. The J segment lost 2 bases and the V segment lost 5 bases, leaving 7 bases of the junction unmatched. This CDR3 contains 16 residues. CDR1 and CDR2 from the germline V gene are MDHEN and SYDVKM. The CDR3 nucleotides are TGTGCCAGCAGTCCCCCGACTAGCGGAACCTACAATGAGCAGTTCTTC. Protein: CASSPPTSGTYNEQFF.

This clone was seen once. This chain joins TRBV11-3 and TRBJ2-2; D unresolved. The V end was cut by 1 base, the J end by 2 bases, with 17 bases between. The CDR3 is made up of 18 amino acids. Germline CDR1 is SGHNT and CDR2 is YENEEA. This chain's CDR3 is CASSLVFWVRRNTGELFF. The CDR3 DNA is TGTGCCAGCAGCTTAGTATTCTGGGTCCGCAGAAACACCGGGGAGCTGTTTTTT.

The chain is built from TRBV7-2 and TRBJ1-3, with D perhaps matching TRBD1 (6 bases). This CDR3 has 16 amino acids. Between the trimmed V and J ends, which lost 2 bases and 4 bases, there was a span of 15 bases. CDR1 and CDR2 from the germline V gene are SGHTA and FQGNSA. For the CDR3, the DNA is TGTGCCAGCAGCTTAATACAGGGAGTAAACGGAAACACCATATATTTT. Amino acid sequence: CASSLIQGVNGNTIYF.

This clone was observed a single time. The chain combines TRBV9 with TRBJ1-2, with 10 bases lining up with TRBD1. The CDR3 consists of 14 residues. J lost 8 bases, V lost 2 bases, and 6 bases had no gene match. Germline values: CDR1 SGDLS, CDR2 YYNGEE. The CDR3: CASSVADRGQGYTF. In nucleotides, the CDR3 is TGTGCCAGCAGCGTGGCAGACAGGGGGCAAGGCTACACCTTC.

This CDR3 is CASSFVTYGYTF. The CDR3 DNA sequence: TGTGCCAGCAGTTTTGTGACCTATGGCTACACCTTC. V and J are TRBV28 and TRBJ1-2, with D unclear. Germline assignment: CDR1 MDHEN and CDR2 SYDVKM. The V gene lost 3 bases and the J gene lost 4 bases, with 6 bases spanning the gap. This CDR3 spans 12 amino acids.

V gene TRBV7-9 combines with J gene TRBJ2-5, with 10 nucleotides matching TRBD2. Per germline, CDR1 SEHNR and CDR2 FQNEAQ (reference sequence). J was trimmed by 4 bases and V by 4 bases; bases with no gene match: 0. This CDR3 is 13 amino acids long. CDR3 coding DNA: TGTGCCAGCAGCTCTAGCGGGAGAGAGACCCAGTACTTC. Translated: CASSSSGRETQYF. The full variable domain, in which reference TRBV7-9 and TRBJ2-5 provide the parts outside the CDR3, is DTGVSQNPRHKITKRGQNVTFRCDPISEHNRLYWYRQTLGQGPEFLTYFQNEAQLEKSRLLSDRFSAERPKGSFSTLEIQRTEQGDSAMYLCASSSSGRETQYFGPGTRLLVL.

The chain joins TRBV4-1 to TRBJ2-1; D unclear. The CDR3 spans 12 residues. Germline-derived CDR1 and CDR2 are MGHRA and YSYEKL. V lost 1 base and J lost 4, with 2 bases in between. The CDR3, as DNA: TGCGCCAGCAGCCAAGGATACAATGAGCAGTTCTTC. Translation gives CASSQGYNEQFF.

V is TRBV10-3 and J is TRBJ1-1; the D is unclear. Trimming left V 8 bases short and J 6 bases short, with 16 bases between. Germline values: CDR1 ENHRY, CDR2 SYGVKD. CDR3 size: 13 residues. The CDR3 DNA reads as TGTGCCATCCGAGGTCGAACGACCCCTGAAGCTTTCTTT. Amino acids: CAIRGRTTPEAFF.

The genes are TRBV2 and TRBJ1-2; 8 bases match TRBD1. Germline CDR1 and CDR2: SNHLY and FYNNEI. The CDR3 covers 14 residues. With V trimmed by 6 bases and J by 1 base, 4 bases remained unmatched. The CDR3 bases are TGTGCCAGCAGGCAGACAGGGGTTAACTATGGCTACACCTTC. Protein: CASRQTGVNYGYTF.

This CDR3 is CASSMNTGGKETQYF. For the CDR3, the DNA is TGTGCCAGTAGTATGAACACAGGGGGTAAAGAGACCCAGTACTTC. The V and J genes are TRBV19 and TRBJ2-5; TRBD1 matches 8 bases. Per germline, CDR1 LNHDA and CDR2 SQIVND (reference sequence). The CDR3 spans 15 residues. The ends lost 3 bases at V and 3 bases at J; junction bases unmatched: 6.

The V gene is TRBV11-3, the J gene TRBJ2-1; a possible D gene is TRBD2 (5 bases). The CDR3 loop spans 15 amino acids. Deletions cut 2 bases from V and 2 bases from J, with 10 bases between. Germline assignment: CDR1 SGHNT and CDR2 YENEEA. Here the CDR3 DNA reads TGTGCCAGCAGCTTATCAGGAGGTACCTACAATGAGCAGTTCTTC. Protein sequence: CASSLSGGTYNEQFF.

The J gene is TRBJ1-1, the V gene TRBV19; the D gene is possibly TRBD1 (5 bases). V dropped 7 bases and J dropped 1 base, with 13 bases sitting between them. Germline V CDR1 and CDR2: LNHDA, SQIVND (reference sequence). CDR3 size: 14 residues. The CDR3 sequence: CASTWGPSNTEAFF. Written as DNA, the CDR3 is TGTGCCAGTACCTGGGGACCTTCGAACACTGAAGCTTTCTTT.

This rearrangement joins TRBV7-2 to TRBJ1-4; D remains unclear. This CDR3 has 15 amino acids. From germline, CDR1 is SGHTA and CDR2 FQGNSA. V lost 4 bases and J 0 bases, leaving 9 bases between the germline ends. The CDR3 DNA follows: TGTGCCAGCAGCTCCCGGCGGGCAACTAATGAAAAACTGTTTTTT. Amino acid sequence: CASSSRRATNEKLFF.

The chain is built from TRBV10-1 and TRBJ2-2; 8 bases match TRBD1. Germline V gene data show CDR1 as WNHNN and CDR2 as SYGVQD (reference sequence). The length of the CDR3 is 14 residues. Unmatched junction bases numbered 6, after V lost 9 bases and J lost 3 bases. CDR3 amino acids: CARHRGEHTGELFF. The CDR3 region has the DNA TGCGCCAGGCACAGGGGGGAACACACCGGGGAGCTGTTTTTT.

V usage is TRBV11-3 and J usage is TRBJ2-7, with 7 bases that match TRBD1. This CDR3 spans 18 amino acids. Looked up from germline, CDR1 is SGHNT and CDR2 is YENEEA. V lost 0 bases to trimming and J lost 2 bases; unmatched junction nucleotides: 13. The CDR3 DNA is TGTGCCAGCAGCTTAGAACCGGGACAGATAATCGGGCCCTACGAGCAGTACTTC. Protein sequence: CASSLEPGQIIGPYEQYF.

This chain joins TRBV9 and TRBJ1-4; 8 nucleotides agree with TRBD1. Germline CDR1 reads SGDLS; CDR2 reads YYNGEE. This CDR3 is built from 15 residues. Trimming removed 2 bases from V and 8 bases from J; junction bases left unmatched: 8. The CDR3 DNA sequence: TGTGCCAGCAGCGTTCGGACAGGGAAGGGGGAAAAACTGTTTTTT. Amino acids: CASSVRTGKGEKLFF.

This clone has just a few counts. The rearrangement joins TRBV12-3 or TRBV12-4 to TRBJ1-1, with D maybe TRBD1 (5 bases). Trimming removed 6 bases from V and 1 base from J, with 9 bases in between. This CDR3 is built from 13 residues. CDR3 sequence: CASSRGQNTEAFF. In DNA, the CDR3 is TGTGCCAGCAGCCGTGGACAGAACACTGAAGCTTTCTTT.

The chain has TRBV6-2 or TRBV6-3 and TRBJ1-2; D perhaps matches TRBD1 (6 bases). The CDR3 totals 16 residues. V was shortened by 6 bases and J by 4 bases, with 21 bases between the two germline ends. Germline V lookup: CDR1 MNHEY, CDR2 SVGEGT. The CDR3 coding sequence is TGTGCCAGCAGCGATATAGTTGGGGGCGCTGGCTATGGCTACACCTTC. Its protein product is CASSDIVGGAGYGYTF.

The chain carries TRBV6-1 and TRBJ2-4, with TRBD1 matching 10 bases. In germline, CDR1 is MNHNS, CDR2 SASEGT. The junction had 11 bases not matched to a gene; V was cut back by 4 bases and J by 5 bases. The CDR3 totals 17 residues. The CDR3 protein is CASSVRDRGRLENIQYF. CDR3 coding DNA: TGTGCCAGCAGTGTTAGGGACAGGGGAAGACTAGAAAACATTCAGTACTTC.

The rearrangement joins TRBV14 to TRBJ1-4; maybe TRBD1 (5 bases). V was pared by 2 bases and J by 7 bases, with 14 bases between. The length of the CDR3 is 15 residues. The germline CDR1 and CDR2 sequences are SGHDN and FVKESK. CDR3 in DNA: TGTGCCAGCAGCCAATCCCGGGGCGTATCTGAAAAACTGTTTTTT. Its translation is CASSQSRGVSEKLFF. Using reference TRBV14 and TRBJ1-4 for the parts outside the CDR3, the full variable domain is EAGVTQFPSHSVIEKGQTVTLRCDPISGHDNLYWYRRVMGKEIKFLLHFVKESKQDESGMPNNRFLAERTGGTYSTLKVQPAELEDSGVYFCASSQSRGVSEKLFFGSGTQLSVL.

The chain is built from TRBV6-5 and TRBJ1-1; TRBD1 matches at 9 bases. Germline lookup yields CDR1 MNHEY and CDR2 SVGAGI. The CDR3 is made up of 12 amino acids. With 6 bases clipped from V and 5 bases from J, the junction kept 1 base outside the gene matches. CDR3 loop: CASRTGGTEAFF. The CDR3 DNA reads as TGTGCCAGCAGGACAGGGGGGACTGAAGCTTTCTTT.

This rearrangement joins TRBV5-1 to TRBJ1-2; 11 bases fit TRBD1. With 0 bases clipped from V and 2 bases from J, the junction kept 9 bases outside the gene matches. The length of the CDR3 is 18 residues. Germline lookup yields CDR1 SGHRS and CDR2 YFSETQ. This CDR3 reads CASSLVPGQGASNYGYTF. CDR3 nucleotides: TGCGCCAGCAGCTTGGTACCAGGACAGGGGGCTTCCAACTATGGCTACACCTTC. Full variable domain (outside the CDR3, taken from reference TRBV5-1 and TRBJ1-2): KAGVTQTPRYLIKTRGQQVTLSCSPISGHRSVSWYQQTPGQGLQFLFEYFSETQRNKGNFPGRFSGRQFSNSRSEMNVSTLELGDSALYLCASSLVPGQGASNYGYTFGSGTRLTVV.